The rows below give T cell receptor beta chains drawn from one sample of a study of shared clonotypes between healthy human individuals. Only in-frame clones appear in the TCRdb table, and some are missing; sequencing was by immunoSEQ multiplex PCR. Of around 2.1 million clones in the sample, roughly 91% were seen once. Sequencing was carried out using naive CD8+ T cells from PBMCs. Receptors were obtained from a young man in good health. Some clones in this sample may be carry-over from other donors' samples. The CDR3 runs from the conserved cysteine through the conserved F or W. Fields, in order: clone size, J gene, V gene, D gene, CDR3 protein, CDR3 DNA. A D gene is named only where the DNA matches it firmly. Where a row states a size, it is once, few, many or the class of an expanded clone; other rows omit it.

NA	TRBJ1-5	TRBV7-8	NA	CASSSIYSNQPQHF	TGTGCCAGCAGCTCCATCTATAGCAATCAGCCCCAGCATTTT
NA	TRBJ1-2	TRBV6-6	NA	CASSRSVGGYGYTF	TGTGCCAGCAGCCGGTCGGTTGGGGGCTATGGCTACACCTTC
NA	TRBJ2-2	TRBV27	NA	CASSLFRSGELFF	TGTGCCAGCAGTTTATTCAGGTCCGGGGAGCTGTTTTTT
NA	TRBJ2-3	TRBV7-9	NA	CASSLFVKGQYF	TGTGCCAGCAGCTTATTCGTGAAGGGGCAGTATTTT
NA	TRBJ2-7	TRBV7-9	NA	CASSFRGGESSYEQYF	TGTGCCAGCAGCTTTCGGGGAGGAGAAAGCTCCTACGAGCAGTACTTC
NA	TRBJ2-1	TRBV27	NA	CASSLNRVANNEQFF	TGTGCCAGCAGTTTAAACAGGGTCGCGAACAATGAGCAGTTCTTC
NA	TRBJ2-2	TRBV28	TRBD1	CASSTGTGNRAGELFF	TGTGCCAGCAGCACCGGGACAGGGAATAGGGCCGGGGAGCTGTTTTTT
NA	TRBJ2-5	TRBV4-3	TRBD2	CASSHRTSGQETQYF	TGCGCCAGCAGCCATCGGACTAGCGGCCAAGAGACCCAGTACTTC
NA	TRBJ2-3	TRBV6-1	NA	CASSDLSGGSTDTQYF	TGTGCCAGCAGTGATCTTAGCGGAGGCAGCACAGATACGCAGTATTTT
NA	TRBJ2-5	TRBV5-1	TRBD1	CASSLEGGLGETQYF	TGCGCCAGCAGCTTGGAAGGGGGCTTAGGTGAGACCCAGTACTTC
NA	TRBJ1-1	TRBV7-9	TRBD1	CASSTGQTGHTEAFF	TGTGCCAGCAGCACGGGACAGACAGGGCACACTGAAGCTTTCTTT
NA	TRBJ2-2	TRBV27	TRBD1	CASSLVAGTGVTGELFF	TGTGCCAGCAGTTTAGTGGCCGGGACAGGGGTCACCGGGGAGCTGTTTTTT
NA	TRBJ2-2	TRBV4-1	TRBD1	CASSPRDRGGPGELFF	TGCGCCAGCAGCCCCCGGGACAGGGGAGGGCCCGGGGAGCTGTTTTTT
NA	TRBJ2-2	TRBV4-3	NA	CASSPPPPTGELFF	TGCGCCAGCAGCCCACCTCCACCGACCGGGGAGCTGTTTTTT
NA	TRBJ1-2	TRBV13	TRBD1	CASSLDPGQGPGYTF	TGTGCCAGCAGCCTCGACCCGGGACAGGGGCCCGGCTACACCTTC
once	TRBJ1-2	TRBV19	TRBD1	CASRVNDRVYGYTF	TGTGCCAGTAGGGTCAACGACAGGGTCTATGGCTACACCTTC
NA	TRBJ2-2	TRBV9	NA	CASSPGTGELFF	TGTGCCAGCAGCCCGGGCACCGGGGAGCTGTTTTTT
NA	TRBJ1-5	TRBV19	NA	CASSLKSNQPQHF	TGTGCCAGTAGTCTAAAGAGCAATCAGCCCCAGCATTTT
NA	TRBJ2-2	TRBV15	TRBD2	CATSPRGGVVAGELFF	TGTGCCACCAGCCCCCGGGGAGGGGTGGTAGCCGGGGAGCTGTTTTTT
NA	TRBJ2-5	TRBV11-2	NA	CASSLIVPGLPQETQYF	TGTGCCAGCAGCTTAATCGTTCCGGGCCTCCCCCAAGAGACCCAGTACTTC
NA	TRBJ2-1	TRBV5-1	TRBD2	CASSLLSLAGGTNNEQFF	TGCGCCAGCAGCTTGTTATCTCTAGCGGGAGGTACAAACAATGAGCAGTTCTTC
once	TRBJ2-7	TRBV7-9	TRBD2	CASSLAGGYEQYF	TGTGCCAGCAGCTTAGCGGGAGGGTACGAGCAGTACTTC
NA	TRBJ2-5	TRBV7-2	TRBD1	CASSQPDRGETQYF	TGTGCCAGCAGCCAACCTGACAGGGGGGAGACCCAGTACTTC
NA	TRBJ2-1	TRBV29-1	NA	CSVEGGELDYNEQFF	TGCAGCGTTGAAGGGGGAGAGCTTGACTACAATGAGCAGTTCTTC
once	TRBJ2-7	TRBV19	NA	CASSWTSRDEQYF	TGTGCCAGTAGCTGGACAAGCAGAGACGAGCAGTACTTC
NA	TRBJ2-5	TRBV27	TRBD2	CASSLAGEQETQYF	TGTGCCAGCAGTCTAGCGGGAGAGCAAGAGACCCAGTACTTC
once	TRBJ2-3	TRBV5-4	NA	CASSPQARKADTQYF	TGTGCCAGCAGCCCCCAAGCCAGGAAGGCAGATACGCAGTATTTT
NA	TRBJ2-2	TRBV27	NA	CASSFGGKRNTGELFF	TGTGCCAGCAGTTTTGGCGGGAAACGAAACACCGGGGAGCTGTTTTTT
NA	TRBJ2-7	TRBV11-1	TRBD1	CASSLTGGSYEQYF	TGTGCCAGCAGCTTAACAGGGGGCTCCTACGAGCAGTACTTC
NA	TRBJ2-4	TRBV9	NA	CASSVDGQAQNIQYF	TGTGCCAGCAGCGTCGATGGACAAGCCCAAAACATTCAGTACTTC
once	TRBJ1-2	TRBV19	NA	CASSMDGIPNYGYTF	TGTGCCAGTAGTATGGACGGAATCCCGAACTATGGCTACACCTTC
NA	TRBJ2-6	TRBV7-6	NA	CASSQGFSGANVLTF	TGTGCCAGCAGCCAGGGGTTTTCTGGGGCCAACGTCCTGACTTTC
NA	TRBJ2-7	TRBV14	NA	CASSPGSYHLEQYF	TGTGCCAGCAGCCCAGGCAGCTACCACCTCGAGCAGTACTTC
NA	TRBJ2-7	TRBV5-1	NA	CASSETSFGRAYEQYF	TGCGCCAGCAGCGAGACTAGTTTTGGGAGAGCTTACGAGCAGTACTTC
NA	TRBJ2-1	TRBV5-1	NA	CASSPVRSPLEQFF	TGCGCCAGCAGCCCAGTCAGAAGCCCCCTGGAGCAGTTCTTC
once	TRBJ2-2	TRBV5-1	NA	CASSPQYIRETGELFF	TGCGCCAGCAGCCCACAATACATCAGGGAAACCGGGGAGCTGTTTTTT
NA	TRBJ2-6	TRBV19	NA	CASSWDSGANVLTF	TGTGCCAGTAGTTGGGACTCTGGGGCCAACGTCCTGACTTTC
NA	TRBJ2-1	TRBV9	TRBD2	CASSVRPRLAIDNEQFF	TGTGCCAGCAGCGTGCGGCCCCGACTAGCGATTGACAATGAGCAGTTCTTC
NA	TRBJ2-7	TRBV7-9	NA	CASSRRGGEWGTYEQYF	TGTGCCAGCAGCCGAAGGGGTGGGGAATGGGGAACCTACGAGCAGTACTTC
few	TRBJ1-1	TRBV29-1	NA	CSVELNTEAFF	TGCAGCGTTGAGTTGAACACTGAAGCTTTCTTT
NA	TRBJ2-5	TRBV9	TRBD2	CASSGRGRGDQETQYF	TGTGCCAGCAGCGGGAGGGGACGGGGGGACCAAGAGACCCAGTACTTC
NA	TRBJ2-3	TRBV4-1	TRBD2	CASSTRTSDDTQYF	TGCGCCAGCAGCACCCGGACTAGCGACGATACGCAGTATTTT
NA	TRBJ1-5	TRBV5-4	NA	CASSLGVGWQGPNPSQHF	TGTGCCAGCAGCTTGGGGGTGGGTTGGCAGGGCCCTAACCCGTCCCAGCATTTT
NA	TRBJ2-7	TRBV7-2	NA	CASSVGGGIVYEQYF	TGTGCCAGCAGCGTAGGAGGGGGTATAGTCTACGAGCAGTACTTC
NA	TRBJ2-6	TRBV15	NA	CATSRGGEDIRFGANVLTF	TGTGCCACCAGCAGAGGAGGGGAGGACATACGCTTTGGGGCCAACGTCCTGACTTTC
NA	TRBJ1-1	TRBV27	TRBD1	CASSISRGGTEAFF	TGTGCCAGCAGTATAAGCAGGGGGGGCACTGAAGCTTTCTTT
NA	TRBJ1-5	TRBV27	NA	CASRDTSGNNQPQHF	TGTGCCAGCCGTGACACGTCTGGGAACAATCAGCCCCAGCATTTT
NA	TRBJ2-1	TRBV7-3	TRBD1	CASSLSGTGGLGDYNEQFF	TGTGCCAGCAGCTTATCCGGGACAGGGGGACTAGGTGACTACAATGAGCAGTTCTTC
NA	TRBJ2-7	TRBV5-1	TRBD2	CASSLSREGYYEQYF	TGCGCCAGCAGCTTGTCCCGGGAGGGTTATTACGAGCAGTACTTC
NA	TRBJ1-2	TRBV9	NA	CASSVRESLRNGYTF	TGTGCCAGCAGCGTACGCGAAAGCCTAAGGAATGGCTACACCTTC
NA	TRBJ2-7	TRBV7-9	NA	CASSLVATYEQYF	TGTGCCAGCAGCTTAGTTGCGACCTACGAGCAGTACTTC
few	TRBJ1-1	TRBV28	NA	CASSLVGPVAEAFF	TGTGCCAGCAGTTTAGTGGGGCCTGTCGCTGAAGCTTTCTTT
few	TRBJ1-1	TRBV28	NA	CASNRGVGTEAFF	TGTGCCAGCAATCGGGGTGTCGGCACTGAAGCTTTCTTT
NA	TRBJ2-1	TRBV9	TRBD1	CASSGGTGADNEQFF	TGTGCCAGCAGCGGCGGGACAGGGGCGGACAATGAGCAGTTCTTC
NA	TRBJ1-2	TRBV4-3	NA	CASSQDLRGHYGYTF	TGCGCCAGCAGCCAAGATCTTAGGGGTCACTATGGCTACACCTTC
NA	TRBJ2-1	TRBV4-1	NA	CASSRRFGESYNEQFF	TGCGCCAGCAGCCGCCGTTTCGGGGAATCCTACAATGAGCAGTTCTTC
NA	TRBJ1-1	TRBV7-2	NA	CASSLDTGVVDEAFF	TGTGCCAGCAGCTTAGATACGGGGGTCGTAGATGAAGCTTTCTTT
NA	TRBJ2-1	TRBV27	NA	CASSFLTPSSYNEQFF	TGTGCCAGCAGTTTCCTGACCCCTAGCTCCTACAATGAGCAGTTCTTC
NA	TRBJ1-2	TRBV6-4	NA	CASSDGQRANYGYTF	TGTGCCAGCAGTGACGGGCAAAGAGCTAACTATGGCTACACCTTC
NA	TRBJ2-7	TRBV19	TRBD1	CASSDRGAEQYF	TGTGCCAGTAGCGACAGGGGAGCCGAGCAGTACTTC